This TCR beta chain was identified during a study of T-cell memory formation after mild COVID-19. General study results and limits: Clones that contracted clustered mainly in CM and EM if CD4+ and in EMRA if CD8+. Confirmation of SARS-CoV-2 specificity was lacking for second-wave clones peaking day 37. There were some responding clones in pre-infection memory, which suggested that cross-reactive memory had joined. Balance between CD4 and CD8 was seen in clones contracting day 15 to 85, and a CD4+ lean was seen in later expanders.

Concerning this clonotype itself: The target antigen is unknown.

TCRdb reprocessed the 5' RACE reads via MiXCR and lists one record per CDR3 protein. Of hundreds of thousands of distinct CDR3 sequences detected, over 15% appear once; the ten largest clones hold around 11%. Germline CDR1 reads MNHEY; CDR2 reads SVGAGI. Trimming pared 0 bases from V and 4 bases from J, leaving 7 bases between. There are 15 residues in the CDR3. The chain is built from TRBV6-5 and TRBJ1-6; D gene unclear. This TCR came from an adult woman who had mild COVID-19 (a few samples of this study predate the infection). Cell type and time point are not known. The sequenced sample consisted of PBMCs or a T cell subset sorted from them (not recorded which). CDR3 sequence reads: CASSYSVPYNSPLHF. The CDR3 DNA is TGTGCCAGCAGTTACTCCGTTCCTTATAATTCACCCCTCCACTTT.